This TCR beta chain came from a study of blood T cell repertoires in COVID-19. Germline V CDR1 and CDR2: LGHDT, YNNKEL (reference sequence). Trimming took 1 base from V and 2 from J, leaving 12 bases between them. The CDR3 is 16 amino acids. Method: immunoSEQ multiplex PCR; TCRdb's copy keeps in-frame clones and lacks some. The top ten hold 2.5% to 4% of the sample, which has 250,000 to 300,000 clones, about 68% seen once. This TCR was recovered from a woman older than 75 with acute or convalescent COVID-19. Input material: peripheral blood. V gene TRBV3-1 (or the pseudogene TRBV3-2) combines with J gene TRBJ2-4, with a tentative D call TRBD2 (6 bases). DNA for the CDR3: TGTGCCAGCAGCCAAGCCGGGACTTCCACCAAAAACATTCAGTACTTC. Translation: CASSQAGTSTKNIQYF.